This TCR beta chain came from a study of cutaneous CD30+ T cell lymphoproliferative disorder and hepatitis E (dated by TCRdb to the late 2010s). The junction shows trimming of 5 bases on V and 2 bases on J, plus 12 bases between the germline ends. The cysteine opens and the phenylalanine closes a CDR3 of 15 amino acids. Just the 45-base CDR3 DNA is kept, in frame starting at base 1. CDR1 SEHNR and CDR2 FQNEAQ are derived from the germline V gene (reference sequence). For this clone: Its cognate antigen has yet to be identified. No base quality information exists; no much larger clone differs at one position.

The library was generated by the immunoSEQ multiplex PCR assay. TCRdb carries this immuneACCESS record with in-frame sequences only. Its versions omit some clonotypes, under half of them owing to an unresolved V gene in the studies checked, with the rest unexplained. The sample table holds some 7,200 clones, of which approximately 74% were seen once. Approximately 1% of the sample goes to the ten largest clones. The specimen sequenced was blood. In this chain, TRBV7-9 is recombined with TRBJ1-4; the D gene identity is not certain. The TCR sequence derives from a human donor with a cutaneous T cell lymphoproliferative disorder associated with hepatitis E virus. The CDR3 protein: CASSLVAGTNEKLFF. The bases read TGTGCCAGCAGCCTCGTGGCGGGGACTAATGAAAAACTGTTTTTT.